This record looks at one T cell receptor beta chain sequence and its context. The antigen it recognizes is unknown. One base away there is no much larger clone; base qualities are not given. This entry is derived from a study of OX40 agonist ivuxolimab in advanced cancers. Background for the entire study: Ivuxolimab was an agonistic, fully human IgG2 monoclonal antibody directed against OX40 (CD134), a costimulatory receptor. Intravenous ivuxolimab was administered to patients every 2 weeks at six dose levels: 0.01, 0.1, 0.3, 1.5, 3 and 10 mg/kg. Of the roughly 51 dose-escalation patients, hepatocellular carcinoma was present in 19, melanoma in about 15, renal cell carcinoma in 9 and head and neck cancer in 9. In the dose-escalation cohort, around four fifths of patients were male, and the mean age was 60 years with a range of roughly 20 to 85. Patients were allowed to have had prior anti-PD-1, anti-PD-L1 or anti-CTLA-4 therapy, and about 40% of the dose-escalation patients had been treated with checkpoint inhibitors. Three dose-escalation patients achieved partial responses, one with hepatocellular carcinoma and two with cutaneous melanoma. Peripheral TCRbeta sequencing aimed to test whether ivuxolimab altered TCR sequence diversity and caused clonal T-cell expansion. The paper covers the monotherapy dose-escalation part of the phase I ivuxolimab trial, which included N = 52 patients. Study-level results and caveats: Low levels of normalized T-cell clonal expansion were also seen in some patients who did not respond. At doses of 0.1 to 3.0 mg/kg, clonal expansion of both CD4+ and CD8+ T cells in blood was seen between baseline and week 6. After ivuxolimab, CD8+ T cells had more expanded clones than CD4+ T cells on average. Partial responders in the 0.1-3.0 mg/kg groups had among the lowest normalized peripheral clonal expansion, especially among CD8+ T cells. The antigen specificity of the peripheral T cells that underwent clonal expansion was not determined.

Trimming leaves V shorter by 2 bases and J shorter by 10 bases, with the junction holding 5 bases beyond the gene matches. The CDR3 measures 14 amino acids from cysteine to phenylalanine. Only the CDR3 region is kept as DNA, spanning 42 bases read in frame from base 1. The germline V gene (reference sequence) provides CDR1 MNHNY and CDR2 SVGAGI. To sequence the TCRbeta CDR3 region, genomic DNA was isolated from the sorted cells. TCRbeta CDR3 regions were sequenced using the immunoSEQ Assay. TCRdb took this table from immuneACCESS and kept in-frame rearrangements with V and J called. Such tables lack part of the clones; where checked against another copy, unresolved V genes explain under half of the gap, and the rest is unexplained. This sample comprises approximately 80,000 clones, roughly nine tenths of them detected only once. The ten top clones hold less than 0.2% of the sample. Patients with autoimmune disease history or receiving systemic immunosuppression were excluded from the trial. Peripheral blood for TCR sequencing was collected from all dose cohorts at baseline, on cycle 4 day 1, and on cycle 7 day 1. The samples were taken from a phase I, first-in-human, multicenter, open-label dose-escalation trial of ivuxolimab. Adults with locally advanced or metastatic melanoma, renal cell, hepatocellular, or head and neck squamous cell carcinoma were enrolled in the trial. Before TCR sequencing, CD4+ and CD8+ T cells were separately sorted from peripheral blood.

The receptor chain draws on TRBV6-6 and TRBJ2-1; 10 bases in the middle match TRBD1. Source: CD4+ or CD8+ T cells sorted from blood, taken in a trial of the OX40 agonist ivuxolimab. The source of this sequence is an adult with an advanced solid tumor such as melanoma, head and neck, liver or kidney cancer. The sequence in DNA is TGTGCCAGCAGTTACCGGGACAGGGGTGGGGAGCAGTTCTTC. It codes for CASSYRDRGGEQFF.